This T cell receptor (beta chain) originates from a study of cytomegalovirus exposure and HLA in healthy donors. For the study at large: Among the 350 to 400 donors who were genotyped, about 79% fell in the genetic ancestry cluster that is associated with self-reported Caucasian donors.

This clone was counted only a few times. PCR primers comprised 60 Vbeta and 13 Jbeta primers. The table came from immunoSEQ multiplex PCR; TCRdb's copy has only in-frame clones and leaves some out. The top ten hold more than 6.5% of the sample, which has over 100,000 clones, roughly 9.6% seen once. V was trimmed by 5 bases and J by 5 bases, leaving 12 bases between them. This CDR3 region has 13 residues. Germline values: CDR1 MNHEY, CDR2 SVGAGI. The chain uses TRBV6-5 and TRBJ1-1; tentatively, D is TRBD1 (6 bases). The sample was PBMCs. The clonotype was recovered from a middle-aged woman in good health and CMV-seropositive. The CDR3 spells CASSPGTGTEAFF. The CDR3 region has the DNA TGTGCCAGCAGTCCCGGAACAGGGACTGAAGCTTTCTTT.